The rows below give T cell receptor beta chains drawn from one sample of a study of spatial heterogeneity in lung cancer. MiXCR, run by TCRdb on the 5' RACE reads, gives a single entry per CDR3 protein. The sample includes 45,000 or so distinct CDR3 sequences, 7.5% to 8% of them seen just once. The specimen comprised PBMCs, sampled at surgery. These receptor sequences come from a female donor with early-stage non-small cell lung cancer. Both conserved end residues are part of each CDR3. D genes are given only for firm matches. Clone size is given for some rows only: seen once, a few or many times, or a class if the clone is expanded.

clone_size j_call d_call v_call cdr3_nt cdr3_aa
few TRBJ1-2 TRBD1 TRBV19 TGTGCCAGTAGTATCTCCGGGACAGGCCTATATGGCTACACCTTC CASSISGTGLYGYTF
few TRBJ1-1 . TRBV18 TGTGCCAGCTCACCACCTTCCGTGAACACTGAAGCTTTCTTT CASSPPSVNTEAFF
few TRBJ2-4 . TRBV6-6 TGTGCCAGCTCCAAGGAGACGATAGCCAAAAACATTCAGTACTTC CASSKETIAKNIQYF
many TRBJ1-5 . TRBV12-3/TRBV12-4 TGTGCCAGCAGTTCTCAGGAGGGTCAGCCCCAGCATTTT CASSSQEGQPQHF
many TRBJ2-3 . TRBV14 TGTGCCAGCAGCCAAGATTGGGGCACAGATACGCAGTATTTT CASSQDWGTDTQYF
. TRBJ2-7 TRBD1 TRBV4-2 TGTGCCAGCAGCCAAGGCGGACAGGGCGTCTACGAGCAGTACTTC CASSQGGQGVYEQYF
few TRBJ2-6 TRBD1 TRBV4-3 TGCGCCAGCAGCCAAGATCGCCCAGGGGGCACCCTCTCTGGGGCCAACGTCCTGACTTTC CASSQDRPGGTLSGANVLTF
. TRBJ1-5 . TRBV19 TGTGCCAGTACCCCCGACAGGTCTCGGCAGCCCCAGCATTTT CASTPDRSRQPQHF
many TRBJ2-6 TRBD1 TRBV11-1 TGTGCCAGCAGCTCAAGACAGGGCTTTACTGGGGCCAACGTCCTGACTTTC CASSSRQGFTGANVLTF
many TRBJ1-3 . TRBV7-2 TGTGCCAGCAGCTCCAGGACAACCAGAGGAAACACCATATATTTT CASSSRTTRGNTIYF
many TRBJ1-2 . TRBV2 TGTGCCAGCAATAGAGAGAACTATGGCTACACCTTC CASNRENYGYTF
many TRBJ2-5 TRBD1 TRBV4-1 TGCGCCAGCAGCACAGGGGTCCAAGAGACCCAGTACTTC CASSTGVQETQYF
. TRBJ1-1 . TRBV9 TGTGCCAGCAGCGTAGGAAGGGCAGGGAACACTGAAGCTTTCTTT CASSVGRAGNTEAFF
. TRBJ1-6 TRBD1 TRBV6-2/TRBV6-3 TGTGCCAGCAGTTCTGCGGACAGGGGTTATAATTCACCCCTCCACTTT CASSSADRGYNSPLHF
many TRBJ2-1 TRBD1 TRBV4-3 TGCGCCAGCAGCCAAGATGCACAGGGGATCAATGAGCAGTTCTTC CASSQDAQGINEQFF
. TRBJ2-6 . TRBV4-1 TGCGCCAGCAGCCAAGTAGATCTTACAGCTGACTCTGGGGCCAACGTCCTGACTTTC CASSQVDLTADSGANVLTF
many TRBJ2-3 TRBD2 TRBV6-1 TGTGCCAGCAGAACTAGCGGAAGCACAGATACGCAGTATTTT CASRTSGSTDTQYF
. TRBJ1-4 . TRBV12-3/TRBV12-4 TGTGCCAGCAGGACAGGACCAAGAGGGGGAAAACTGTTTTTT CASRTGPRGGKLFF
. TRBJ2-2 . TRBV12-3/TRBV12-4 TGTGCCAGCAGTCCCTACTCGCGCGGCACCGGGGAGCTGTTTTTT CASSPYSRGTGELFF
. TRBJ2-3 . TRBV19 TGTGCCAGTAGTATAGGGATCACAGATACGCAGTATTTT CASSIGITDTQYF
many TRBJ1-2 . TRBV6-2/TRBV6-3 TGTGCCAGCAGTTACCACAGGCCCTCTGACTATGGCTACACCTTC CASSYHRPSDYGYTF
. TRBJ2-3 TRBD1 TRBV5-4 TGTGCCAGCAGCTTGGACCGGGACAGTAGCACAGATACGCAGTATTTT CASSLDRDSSTDTQYF
few TRBJ1-1 TRBD1 TRBV12-3/TRBV12-4 TGTGCCAGCAGTCCCAGGGGGGGGAACACTGAAGCTTTCTTT CASSPRGGNTEAFF
. TRBJ1-1 . TRBV6-5 TGTGCCAGCAGCCAATCGGGACGGTTGAACACTGAAGCTTTCTTT CASSQSGRLNTEAFF
. TRBJ2-1 TRBD2 TRBV7-3 TGTGCCAGCAGCTTAGCTAGCGGGGGGTCATACAATGAGCAGTTCTTC CASSLASGGSYNEQFF
many TRBJ2-3 . TRBV30 TGTGCCTGGAGTGTGTTACAGGGTTATCGTCGGGCAGATACGCAGTATTTT CAWSVLQGYRRADTQYF